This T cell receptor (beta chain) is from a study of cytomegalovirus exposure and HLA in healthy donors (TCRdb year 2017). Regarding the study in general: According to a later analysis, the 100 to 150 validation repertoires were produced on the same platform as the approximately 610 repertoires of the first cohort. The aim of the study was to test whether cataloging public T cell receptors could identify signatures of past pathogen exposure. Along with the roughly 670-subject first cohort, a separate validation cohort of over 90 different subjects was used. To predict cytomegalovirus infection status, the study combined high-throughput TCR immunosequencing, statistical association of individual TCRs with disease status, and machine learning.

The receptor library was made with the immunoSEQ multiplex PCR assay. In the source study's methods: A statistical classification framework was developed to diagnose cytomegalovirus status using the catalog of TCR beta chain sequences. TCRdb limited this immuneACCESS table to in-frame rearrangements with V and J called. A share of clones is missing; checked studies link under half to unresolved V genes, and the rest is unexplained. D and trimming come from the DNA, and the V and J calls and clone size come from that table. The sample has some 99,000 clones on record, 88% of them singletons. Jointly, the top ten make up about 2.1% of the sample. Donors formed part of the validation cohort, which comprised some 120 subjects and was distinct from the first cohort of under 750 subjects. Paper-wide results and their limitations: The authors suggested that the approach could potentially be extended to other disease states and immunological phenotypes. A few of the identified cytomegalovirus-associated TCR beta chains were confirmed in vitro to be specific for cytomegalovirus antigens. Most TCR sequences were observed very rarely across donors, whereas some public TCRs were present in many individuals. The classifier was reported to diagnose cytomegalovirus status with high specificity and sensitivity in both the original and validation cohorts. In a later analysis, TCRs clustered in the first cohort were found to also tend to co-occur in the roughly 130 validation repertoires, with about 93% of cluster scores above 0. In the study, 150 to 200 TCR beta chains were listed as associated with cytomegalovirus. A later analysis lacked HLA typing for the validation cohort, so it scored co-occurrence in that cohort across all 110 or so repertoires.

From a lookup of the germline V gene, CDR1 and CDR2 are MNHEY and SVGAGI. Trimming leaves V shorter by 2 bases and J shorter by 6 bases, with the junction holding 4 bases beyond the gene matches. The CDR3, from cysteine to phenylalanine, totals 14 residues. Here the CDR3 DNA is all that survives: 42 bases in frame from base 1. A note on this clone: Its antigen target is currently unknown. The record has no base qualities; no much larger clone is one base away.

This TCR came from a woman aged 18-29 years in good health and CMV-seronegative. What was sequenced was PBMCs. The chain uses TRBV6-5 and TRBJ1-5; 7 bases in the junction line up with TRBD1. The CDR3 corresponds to CASSYTGVGQPQHF. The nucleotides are TGTGCCAGCAGTTACACAGGGGTCGGTCAGCCCCAGCATTTT.